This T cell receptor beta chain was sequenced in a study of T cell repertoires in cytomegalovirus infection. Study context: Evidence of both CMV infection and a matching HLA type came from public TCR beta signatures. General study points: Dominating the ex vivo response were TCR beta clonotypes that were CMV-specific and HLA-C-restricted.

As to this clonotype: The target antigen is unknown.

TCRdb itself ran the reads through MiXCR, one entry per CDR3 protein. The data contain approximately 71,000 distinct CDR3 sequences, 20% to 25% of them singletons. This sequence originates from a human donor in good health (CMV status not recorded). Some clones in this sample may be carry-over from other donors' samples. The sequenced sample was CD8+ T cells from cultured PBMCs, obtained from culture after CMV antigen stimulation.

CDR3 loop: CASGLGKGQVSKGYTF. In DNA, the CDR3 is TGTGCTAGTGGTTTGGGCAAGGGACAGGTTTCAAAGGGCTACACCTTC. This chain connects TRBV12-5 to TRBJ1-2; 8 bases line up with TRBD1. Germline lookup yields CDR1 LGHNT and CDR2 FRNRAP. CDR3 length: 16 amino acids. The junction had 12 bases not matched to a gene; V was cut back by 1 base and J by 8 bases.